This section outlines one T cell receptor (beta chain) sequence together with its context. Here immunoSEQ multiplex PCR was the method, and the copy in TCRdb shows in-frame clones only, minus some. Among about 660,000 clones listed, more than 75% were seen once. This sample was taken from a study of shared T cell receptors in the human thymus. Germline CDR1 and CDR2: SGHDT and YYEEEE. This CDR3 is 16 amino acids long. V lost 0 bases to trimming and J lost 6 bases; unmatched junction nucleotides: 9. This sample was shared with a second study, whose subject was human thymus T cells. Per that study: Corrective cardiac surgery supplied the resected thymus tissue.

The sample comprised thymocytes. This sequence joins TRBV5-6 and TRBJ2-3; 8 bases are shared with TRBD2. The clonotype comes from a boy younger than two with a congenital heart defect. DNA of the CDR3: TGTGCCAGCAGCTTGGCGGCGGGAGGTCTAAAGGATACGCAGTATTTT. Its protein is CASSLAAGGLKDTQYF. Full variable domain (rest looked up from reference TRBV5-6 and TRBJ2-3): DAGVTQSPTHLIKTRGQQVTLRCSPKSGHDTVSWYQQALGQGPQFIFQYYEEEERQRGNFPDRFSGHQFPNYSSELNVNALLLGDSALYLCASSLAAGGLKDTQYFGPGTRLTVL.